This section outlines one T cell receptor beta chain sequence together with its context. A second PCR, run for about 6 to 11 cycles, used a sample-barcoded 5' primer plus a J-beta primer mix. A single record per CDR3 protein comes from TCRdb applying MiXCR to the 5' RACE reads. Of around 1,500,000 distinct CDR3 sequences in the sample, about 30% were seen once. This sample is part of a study of blood T cells in healthy people across ages. V shed 5 bases and J 8 bases; nucleotides not matched to a gene: 14. The CDR3 totals 16 residues. The germline V gene has CDR1 MDHEN and CDR2 SYDVKM. This sequence originates from a woman in her twenties or thirties in good health. Specimen: blood. The chain joins TRBV28 to TRBJ2-1, with 8 nucleotides matching TRBD1. The CDR3 coding sequence is TGTGCCAGCAGTCCTCCCCGACAGGGGCCGGAGTATGAGCAGTTCTTC. This gives the protein CASSPPRQGPEYEQFF.